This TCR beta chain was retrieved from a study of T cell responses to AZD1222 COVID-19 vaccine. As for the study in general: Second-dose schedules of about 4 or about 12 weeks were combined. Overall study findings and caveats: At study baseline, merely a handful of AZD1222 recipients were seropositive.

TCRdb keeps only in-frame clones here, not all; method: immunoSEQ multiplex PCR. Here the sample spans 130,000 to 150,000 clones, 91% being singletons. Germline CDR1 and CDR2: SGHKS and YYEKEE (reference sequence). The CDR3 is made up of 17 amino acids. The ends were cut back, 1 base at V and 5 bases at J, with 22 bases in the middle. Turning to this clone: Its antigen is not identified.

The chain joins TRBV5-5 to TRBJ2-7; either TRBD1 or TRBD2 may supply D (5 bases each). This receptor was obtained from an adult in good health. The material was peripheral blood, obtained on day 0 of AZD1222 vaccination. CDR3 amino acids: CASSLLFGERLGDEQYF. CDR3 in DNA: TGTGCCAGCAGCTTGTTATTTGGTGAGCGTTTGGGGGACGAGCAGTACTTC.